This entry concerns a single TCR beta chain. This sample stems from a study of T cell changes during pregnancy in multiple sclerosis. TCRdb keeps only in-frame clones here, not all; method: immunoSEQ multiplex PCR. The profile shows 100,000 or so clones, 92% of them singletons. The source of this sequence is a female donor with multiple sclerosis, enrolled in a pregnancy study. The sample in question was peripheral blood, obtained after pregnancy.

The CDR3 nucleotides are TGTGCCAGCAGTTATGGTGCGGACTACGAGCAGTACTTC. It specifies CASSYGADYEQYF. The chain links TRBV6-5 to TRBJ2-7; D not resolved. Trimming pared 3 bases from V and 3 bases from J, leaving 9 bases between. The CDR3 spans 13 residues. The V gene's germline CDR1 is MNHEY and CDR2 SVGAGI.